This T cell receptor (beta chain) was sequenced during a study of blood T cell repertoires in COVID-19 (dated by TCRdb to 2018 to 2020). As for the study more broadly: Samples covering the acute and convalescent phases of COVID-19 were provided by collaborators in the United States, Italy and Spain. The prospective study material was composed of cDNA or gDNA derived from T cells, B-cell-depleted T cells, or PBMCs. Subjects who had been exposed to COVID-19, were actively infected with it, or had recovered from it provided the deeply sampled blood TCRbeta repertoires that made up the dataset. The repertoires were made available in a free public database intended to serve as a resource for research on the immune response to SARS-CoV-2. The samples were drawn from the first 160 participants of the ongoing ImmuneRACE study and from over a thousand subjects provided by 6 global collaborators. A de-identified subject ID, COVID-19 status, age in years and sex were almost always included in the sample metadata. Where available, HLA class I and class II types were obtained from metadata supplied by the sample provider rather than from assay-based typing.

From V the trimming removes 7 bases and from J it removes 10 bases, while the gene matches leave 16 bases of the junction unaccounted for. Counted from cysteine to phenylalanine, this CDR3 has 15 amino acids. Left in the record is the CDR3 DNA by itself, 45 bases read in frame from the first base. In the germline V gene, CDR1 corresponds to SGHTA and CDR2 to FQGNSA. The immunoSEQ Assay, a bias-controlled multiplex PCR, was used to amplify TCRbeta CDR3 regions from genomic DNA. On the authors' methods: The number of nucleated cells in each sample was estimated from the amplification of reference gene primers within the assay. To quantify the absolute abundance of each unique TCRbeta CDR3 rearrangement, sequence reads were collapsed and filtered. For each sample, productive Simpson clonality was calculated as the square root of Simpson's diversity index across productive rearrangements. What TCRdb holds here is the immuneACCESS table cut down to in-frame rearrangements. Part of the clones is not present; checked against another copy, under half of the missing clones reflect an unresolved V gene, and the others are unexplained. V and J calls and clone size come straight from that table; D and trimming were deduced from the DNA. In all, the sample holds about 250,000 clones, and nearly 90% of those were seen once. Roughly 3.1% of the sample lies in the top ten.

The paper as a whole reports these results and caveats: The quantity of clinical and demographic metadata differed by source and by participant and was supplied without curation.

On this clone itself: It lacks a known antigen. No clone much larger than this one lies a single base away; base qualities are absent.

Collaborating institutions collected whole blood in K2EDTA tubes following their own protocols. Collaborator samples were shipped for TCRbeta analysis as frozen whole blood, isolated PBMCs, or DNA extracted from either sample type. The material sequenced was peripheral blood. In this chain, TRBV7-2 is recombined with TRBJ2-1, and 7 junction bases match TRBD1. This TCR came from a young man with active or convalescent COVID-19. The bases are TGTGCCAGCAACCTACAGGGGCTGGGTAACGGCGAGCAGTTCTTC. This encodes CASNLQGLGNGEQFF.